These T cell receptor beta chains were read from a single sample in a study of regulatory T cells in long-lasting Graves disease. Each CDR3 protein gets one entry after TCRdb re-called the multiplex PCR reads with MiXCR. The sample has over 400,000 distinct CDR3 sequences; 14% are singletons. These data were also filed under a second study, of T cells in Graves' hyperthyroidism and ophthalmopathy.

The specimen comprised peripheral blood mononuclear cells (PBMCs), sampled at new diagnosis, from a patient treated with antithyroid drugs. These receptors all come from a woman between 50 and 59 years old with Graves disease. CDR3s include the opening cysteine and the closing phenylalanine or tryptophan. A D gene is named only where the DNA matches it firmly. The size field is filled for only some rows; it gives once, few, many or a size class.

j_gene	abundance	d_gene	v_gene	CDR3nt	CDR3aa
TRBJ1-5	NA	NA	TRBV28	TGTGCCAGCAAAGTTTGGGGCCTCCTCTATAGCAATCAGCCCCAGCATTTT	CASKVWGLLYSNQPQHF
TRBJ2-1	many	TRBD2	TRBV5-1	TGCGCCAGCAGCCAACTGACTAGCGGGGGGTACAATGAGCAGTTCTTC	CASSQLTSGGYNEQFF
TRBJ2-7	many	TRBD1	TRBV3-1	TGTGCCAGCAGCCAATCCTTCCGGACAGGGTCTGACGAGCAGTACTTC	CASSQSFRTGSDEQYF
TRBJ2-7	many	TRBD1	TRBV18	TGTGCCAGCTCGCGTACACAGGGGGCCGCCTACGAGCAGTACTTC	CASSRTQGAAYEQYF
TRBJ1-3	NA	NA	TRBV18	TGTGCCAGCTCACCCAACAGAAACACCATATATTTT	CASSPNRNTIYF
TRBJ2-5	many	NA	TRBV18	TGTGCCAGCTCACCAAGAGCCGGGGCATTCCAAGAGACCCAGTACTTC	CASSPRAGAFQETQYF
TRBJ2-1	many	NA	TRBV7-2	TGTGCCAGCAGCGGGGACGGTTTAAGCTCCTACAATGAGCAGTTCTTC	CASSGDGLSSYNEQFF
TRBJ2-3	many	TRBD2	TRBV27	TGTGCCAGCAGTCTGACTAGCGTAGATACGCAGTATTTT	CASSLTSVDTQYF
TRBJ1-5	many	TRBD1	TRBV2	TGTGCCAGCAGTTCTAGCCAAGGGGGACAGCTAAATCAGCCCCAGCATTTT	CASSSSQGGQLNQPQHF
TRBJ2-2	NA	TRBD1	TRBV5-1	TGCGCCAGCGATTGGACAGGGGGCTTCACCGGGGAGCTGTTTTTT	CASDWTGGFTGELFF
TRBJ2-2	few	NA	TRBV10-3	TGTGCCACCACAGGGTCTCGGGGGGAGCTGTTTTTT	CATTGSRGELFF
TRBJ2-6	many	TRBD2	TRBV30	TGTGCCTGGAGTGAGACTAGCGGGTCCTACTCTGGGGCCAACGTCCTGACTTTC	CAWSETSGSYSGANVLTF
TRBJ2-5	many	NA	TRBV7-2	TGTGCCAGCAGCCTCGACACAAACCAAGAGACCCAGTACTTC	CASSLDTNQETQYF
TRBJ2-5	many	TRBD2	TRBV20-1	TGCAGTGCCGTACGACTAGCGGGGCAAGAGACCCAGTACTTC	CSAVRLAGQETQYF
TRBJ2-5	NA	NA	TRBV7-9	TGTGCCAGCATCCTACCGGGCCCCCAAGAGACCCAGTACTTC	CASILPGPQETQYF
TRBJ2-2	NA	TRBD2	TRBV9	TGTGCCAGCAGCGTAGATAGCGGGAGTGTAACCGGGGAGCTGGTTTTT	CASSVDSGSVTGELVF
TRBJ1-2	NA	NA	TRBV5-1	TGCGCCAGCAGCAACCGGGGGGGGCTTGACTATGGCTACACCTTC	CASSNRGGLDYGYTF
TRBJ1-1	many	TRBD1	TRBV10-3	TGTGCCATGGCGACAGGGCTGAACACTGAAGCTTTCTTT	CAMATGLNTEAFF
TRBJ2-1	many	TRBD2	TRBV10-3	TGTGCCATCAGCTTTACGCTAGCGGGAGGGAACAATGAGCAGTTCTTC	CAISFTLAGGNNEQFF
TRBJ2-1	many	TRBD1	TRBV12-3/TRBV12-4	TGTGCCAGCAGTTCGCGGGACAGGGGGCGGCATGAGCAGTTCTTC	CASSSRDRGRHEQFF
TRBJ2-5	many	NA	TRBV9	TGTGCCAGCAGCATAGGACAGAAAGAGACCCAGTACTTC	CASSIGQKETQYF
TRBJ1-5	many	NA	TRBV6-2/TRBV6-3	TGTGCCAGCAGTAACACCCAGCCCCAGCATTTT	CASSNTQPQHF
TRBJ1-1	many	NA	TRBV5-1	TGCGCCAGCAGCATCCAGGGAATTCTGAACACTGAAGCTTTCTTT	CASSIQGILNTEAFF
TRBJ1-1	few	TRBD1	TRBV29-1	TGCAGCGTTGCAGGGGGTGGGGGGGGGAACACTGAAGCTTTCTTT	CSVAGGGGGNTEAFF
TRBJ2-5	NA	TRBD1	TRBV5-1	TGCGCCAGCAGCTTGGCCCTGGGACAGTTCCAAGAGACCCAGTACTTC	CASSLALGQFQETQYF
TRBJ2-7	many	NA	TRBV20-1	TGCAGTGCCTCAGACAGAGCCTACGAGCAGTACTTC	CSASDRAYEQYF
TRBJ2-2	many	TRBD2	TRBV11-2	TGTGCCAGCAGCTTATGGGCGGGAGGAATAGGGGAGCTGTTTTTT	CASSLWAGGIGELFF
TRBJ1-2	NA	NA	TRBV19	TGTGCCAGTAGTGTCGGGACCGCAGCTAACTATGGCTACACCTTC	CASSVGTAANYGYTF
TRBJ2-1	many	TRBD1	TRBV12-3/TRBV12-4	TGTGCCAGCAGTTTGATCCAGGGCCAGGGGGATGAGCAGTTCTTC	CASSLIQGQGDEQFF
TRBJ1-4	many	NA	TRBV5-1	TGCGCCAGCAGCTTGTCACCGACAGATTTTAATGAAAAACTGTTTTTT	CASSLSPTDFNEKLFF
TRBJ2-3	many	TRBD2	TRBV5-1	TGCGCCAGCAGCCGACTAGCGGGAGGGCCCACAGATACGCAGTATTTT	CASSRLAGGPTDTQYF
TRBJ2-3	many	NA	TRBV6-1	TGTGCCAGCAGTCGGGCACGTACAGATACGCAGTATTTT	CASSRARTDTQYF
TRBJ2-7	once	NA	TRBV10-1	TGCGCCAGCAGTGAGTCGAGGTCCAGCAGCGCCTACGAGCAGTACTTC	CASSESRSSSAYEQYF
TRBJ2-1	NA	NA	TRBV10-2	TGCGCCAGCAGTGAGTGGGACTTCCACAATGAGCAGTTCTTC	CASSEWDFHNEQFF
TRBJ1-5	NA	NA	TRBV12-3/TRBV12-4	TGTGCCAGCAGTTTAATGCAGATAAATCAGCCCCAGCATTTT	CASSLMQINQPQHF
TRBJ1-4	many	NA	TRBV28	TGTGCCAGCAGTCGGGACGCTAATGAAAAACTGTTTTTT	CASSRDANEKLFF
TRBJ2-1	few	TRBD2	TRBV6-2/TRBV6-3	TGTGCCAGCAGTTACGGACTAGCGGGAGGGCCTACCTACAATGAGCAGTTCTTC	CASSYGLAGGPTYNEQFF
TRBJ2-1	few	NA	TRBV4-2	TGTGCCAGCAGCCAAGAAAGGCGGAAGGCGACCTACAATGAGCAGTTCTTC	CASSQERRKATYNEQFF
TRBJ2-3	many	NA	TRBV7-9	TGTGCCAGCAGCTCCAACCGTGTGGATACGCAGTATTTT	CASSSNRVDTQYF
TRBJ1-5	many	NA	TRBV28	TGTGCCAGCAGTTTCGGGGGACACACTTGGGCCAATCAGCCCCAGCATTTT	CASSFGGHTWANQPQHF
TRBJ2-7	many	NA	TRBV20-1	TGCAGTGCTAGAGACAGCCTACAAAACTCCTACGAGCAGTACTTC	CSARDSLQNSYEQYF
TRBJ2-3	NA	NA	TRBV4-1	TGCGCCAGCAGCCAAGCGCCCGGGGTCAGCACAGATACGCAGTATTTT	CASSQAPGVSTDTQYF
TRBJ2-5	few	TRBD2	TRBV30	TGTGCCTGGAGTGAAATAGCGGGAGGGCCGCCAGGGGAGACCCAGTACTTC	CAWSEIAGGPPGETQYF
TRBJ2-7	many	NA	TRBV3-1	TGTGCCAGCAGCCTCCCCTCTAGCGACGAGCAGTACTTC	CASSLPSSDEQYF
TRBJ2-1	many	TRBD1	TRBV20-1	TGCAGTGCTAGAGACAACAGGGGCAATGAGCAGTTCTTC	CSARDNRGNEQFF
TRBJ2-1	many	TRBD2	TRBV20-1	TGCAGTGCTATACCCGGACTAGCGGGAGTCTCCTACAATGAGCAGTTCTTC	CSAIPGLAGVSYNEQFF
TRBJ1-3	NA	NA	TRBV12-3/TRBV12-4	TGTGCCAACCGTTGGGCCTCTGGAAACACCATATATTTT	CANRWASGNTIYF
TRBJ2-5	NA	NA	TRBV4-1	TGCGCCAGCAGCCAAGATCCAAACTACCGAGGGGGGGAGACCCAGTACTTC	CASSQDPNYRGGETQYF
TRBJ2-5	few	NA	TRBV20-1	TGCAGTTTGGTCGGGTTAGAGACCCAGTACTTC	CSLVGLETQYF